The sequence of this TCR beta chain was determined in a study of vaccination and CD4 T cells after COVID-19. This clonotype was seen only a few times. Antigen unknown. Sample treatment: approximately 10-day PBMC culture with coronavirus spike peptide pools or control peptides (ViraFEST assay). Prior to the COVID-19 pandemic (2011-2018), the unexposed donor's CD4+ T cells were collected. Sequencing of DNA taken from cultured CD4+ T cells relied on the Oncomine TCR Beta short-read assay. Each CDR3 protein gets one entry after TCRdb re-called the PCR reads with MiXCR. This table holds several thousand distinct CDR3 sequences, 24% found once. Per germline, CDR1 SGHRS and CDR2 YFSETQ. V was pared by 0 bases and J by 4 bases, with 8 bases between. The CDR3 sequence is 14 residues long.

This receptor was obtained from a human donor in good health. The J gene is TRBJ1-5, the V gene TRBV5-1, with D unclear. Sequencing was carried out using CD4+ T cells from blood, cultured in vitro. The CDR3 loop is CASSLGEVNQPQHF. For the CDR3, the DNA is TGCGCCAGCAGCTTGGGGGAAGTAAATCAGCCCCAGCATTTT.